The 5 T cell receptor beta chains below come from one sample, sequenced in a study of cytomegalovirus exposure and HLA in healthy donors. Primers: 60 Vbeta forward and 13 Jbeta reverse. Profiling relied on immunoSEQ multiplex PCR, and the TCRdb table lists in-frame clones only, not all of them. The record lists about 72,000 clones, of which the ten most abundant hold under 3%. The sample taken for sequencing was PBMCs. These receptors were obtained from a man aged 35 to 55 in good health and CMV-seronegative.

V is TRBV19 and J is TRBJ1-5, with a tentative D call TRBD1 (5 bases). Germline V gives CDR1 LNHDA, CDR2 SQIVND (reference sequence). The germline V and J ends were trimmed by 4 bases and 1 base, with 8 bases remaining between them. The CDR3 has 14 amino acids. CDR3: CASSKRGSNQPQHF. CDR3 DNA: TGTGCCAGTAGTAAAAGGGGCAGCAATCAGCCCCAGCATTTT. Using reference TRBV19 and TRBJ1-5 for the parts outside the CDR3, the full variable domain is DGGITQSPKYLFRKEGQNVTLSCEQNLNHDAMYWYRQDPGQGLRLIYYSQIVNDFQKGDIAEGYSVSREKKESFPLTVTSAQKNPTAFYLCASSKRGSNQPQHFGDGTRLSIL.

The chain combines TRBV6-1 with TRBJ1-5; the match to TRBD1 covers 9 bases. V was clipped by 8 bases and J by 4 bases; unmatched bases: 3. The CDR3 extends over 13 amino acids. Germline loops: CDR1 MNHNS, CDR2 SASEGT. CDR3 nucleotide sequence: TGTGCCAGCGAAGGGACAGGGAATCAGCCCCAGCATTTT. Translation gives CASEGTGNQPQHF.

This rearrangement joins TRBV7-9 to TRBJ2-1, with D tentatively TRBD2 (7 bases). In germline, CDR1 is SEHNR, CDR2 FQNEAQ (reference sequence). Between the trimmed V and J ends, which lost 7 bases and 3 bases, there was a span of 16 bases. This CDR3 has 15 residues. The CDR3 nucleotides read TGTGCCAGCAAGCCTAGGGGGGGAGACTACAATGAGCAGTTCTTC. This sequence encodes CASKPRGGDYNEQFF.

The J gene is TRBJ1-1, the V gene TRBV9; 7 bases map to TRBD1. V lost 3 bases and J lost 7; bases outside the gene matches: 9. This CDR3 is built from 14 residues. The germline V gene encodes CDR1 SGDLS and CDR2 YYNGEE. CDR3 sequence: CASSGTGTDIEAFF. Here the CDR3 DNA reads TGTGCCAGCAGCGGGACCGGGACAGATATTGAAGCTTTCTTT.

The V and J genes are TRBV7-9 and TRBJ2-7; 10 bases are a match to TRBD1. V shed 8 bases and J 4 bases; nucleotides not matched to a gene: 5. Per the germline V gene, CDR1 is SEHNR and CDR2 is FQNEAQ (reference sequence). This CDR3 has 13 amino acids. The CDR3, as DNA: TGTGCCAGCTGGCGACAGGGGGCTTACGAGCAGTACTTC. Its protein product is CASWRQGAYEQYF.